The clone carrying this T cell receptor (beta chain) was seen a few times. Antigen: not known. The sample belongs to a study of regulatory and conventional T cells in RAG deficiency. Notes on the study in general: In Omenn syndrome, Treg and Tconv repertoires overlapped >90%. Treg unique TCR beta sequences were about 100-fold fewer in Omenn syndrome and CID/AS patients than controls.

Germline-derived CDR1 and CDR2 are SGHTS and YDEGEE. V lost 0 bases to trimming and J lost 10 bases, with 13 bases between them. The CDR3 totals 14 residues. The sorted regulatory T cells were CD4+, CD25-high and CD127-low, with genomic DNA sequenced. Produced via immunoSEQ multiplex PCR; TCRdb's table is partial and in-frame only. The sample has 15,000 to 20,000 clones, about 91% seen once; the top ten hold 1.4% to 1.5%. The sample was also linked to a second study, of regulatory T cells. That paper adds: Primers: 52 TRBV forward and 13 TRBJ reverse. Patient repertoires had restricted TRB V-J pairs and skewed V and J usage, most in Tregs.

The receptor's source is a human donor in good health. The V gene is TRBV5-8, the J gene TRBJ1-4, with a possible D match to TRBD1 (5 bases). Specimen: Tregs sorted from blood. The CDR3 reads CASSLVDGGGKLFF. CDR3 DNA: TGTGCCAGCAGCTTGGTTGATGGGGGAGGAAAACTGTTTTTT.